The rows below give T cell receptor beta chains drawn from one sample of a study of blood T cell repertoires in COVID-19. Sequencing was performed with immunoSEQ multiplex PCR; in TCRdb, only in-frame clones are kept and a portion is missing. The sample contains about 120,000 clones, roughly 84% of which appear only once. Sample: PBMCs or T cells enriched from blood (not recorded which). These receptors were obtained from a woman in her thirties who had recovered from COVID-19. CDR3s include the opening cysteine and the closing phenylalanine or tryptophan. Fields, in order: D gene, clone size, J gene, V gene, CDR3 DNA, CDR3 protein. D genes are given only for firm matches. Size values are once, few and many counts, or a class for expanded clones, and some rows have none.

D: TRBD2
size: NA
J: TRBJ2-7
V: TRBV7-2
DNA: TGTGCCAGCAGCTCCCGTCAGGGCGGGCTAGCGGGCTACGAGCAGTACTTC
CDR3: CASSSRQGGLAGYEQYF

D: TRBD2
size: NA
J: TRBJ2-5
V: TRBV29-1
DNA: TGCAGCGTGCGAGGGAGGGCCAGGGAGACCCAGTACTTC
CDR3: CSVRGRARETQYF

D: NA
size: NA
J: TRBJ1-6
V: TRBV28
DNA: TGTGCCAGCAGTTTACAGGCCTATAATTCACCCCTCCACTTT
CDR3: CASSLQAYNSPLHF

D: TRBD1
size: NA
J: TRBJ2-5
V: TRBV28
DNA: TGTGCCAGCAGTTTCATGGGACAGGGAAGAGAGACCCAGTACTTC
CDR3: CASSFMGQGRETQYF

D: NA
size: NA
J: TRBJ2-7
V: TRBV30
DNA: TGTGCCTGGGGGAACCGGGCCGGGGGTGTAAGCTACGAGCAGTACTTC
CDR3: CAWGNRAGGVSYEQYF

D: TRBD2
size: NA
J: TRBJ2-2
V: TRBV28
DNA: TGTGCCAGCACACTAGCGGGAGTTAAGTCGAACACCGGGGAGCTGTTTTTT
CDR3: CASTLAGVKSNTGELFF

D: NA
size: NA
J: TRBJ2-5
V: TRBV7-3
DNA: TGTGCCAGCAGCGCTAGAGGGACTCCACAAGAGACCCAGTACTTC
CDR3: CASSARGTPQETQYF

D: NA
size: NA
J: TRBJ1-2
V: TRBV4-1
DNA: TGCGCCAGCAGCCAAGGAGACCTAGCTGGGGGCTACACCTTC
CDR3: CASSQGDLAGGYTF

D: NA
size: NA
J: TRBJ2-1
V: TRBV9
DNA: TGTGCCAGCAGCGGCCTAGCGTCGAGCTCCTACAATGAGCAGTTCTTC
CDR3: CASSGLASSSYNEQFF

D: TRBD2
size: NA
J: TRBJ2-1
V: TRBV30
DNA: TGTGCCTCAATGGACGGGAGGTCGGCTGAGCAGTTCTTC
CDR3: CASMDGRSAEQFF

D: NA
size: NA
J: TRBJ2-1
V: TRBV18
DNA: TGTGCCAGCTCACCACGGGCCTCCGAGTCCTACAATGAGCAGTTCTTC
CDR3: CASSPRASESYNEQFF

D: NA
size: NA
J: TRBJ2-7
V: TRBV19
DNA: TGTGCCAGTAGTATAGACGGCGGGAATTTATACGAGCAGTACTTC
CDR3: CASSIDGGNLYEQYF

D: TRBD1
size: NA
J: TRBJ2-2
V: TRBV24-1
DNA: TGTGCCACCAGTACCTACAGGGGGAACACCGGGGAGCTGTTTTTT
CDR3: CATSTYRGNTGELFF

D: TRBD1
size: NA
J: TRBJ1-1
V: TRBV7-9
DNA: TGTGCCAGCAGCCTTCGGGACAGCGCGAACACTGAAGCTTTCTTT
CDR3: CASSLRDSANTEAFF

D: NA
size: NA
J: TRBJ2-7
V: TRBV20-1
DNA: TGCAGTGCTGCGGCGAGCTACGAGCAGTACTTC
CDR3: CSAAASYEQYF

D: TRBD1
size: NA
J: TRBJ1-5
V: TRBV27
DNA: TGTGCCAGCAGTTTATTCTCCGGGACAGGCTCTCAGCCCCAGCATTTT
CDR3: CASSLFSGTGSQPQHF

D: TRBD2
size: few
J: TRBJ2-1
V: TRBV29-1
DNA: TGCAGCGTCCGACTAGCGGGAGGGCCGGATGAGCAGTTCTTC
CDR3: CSVRLAGGPDEQFF

D: NA
size: NA
J: TRBJ2-2
V: TRBV19
DNA: TGTGCCAGTAGGCCTCCTACGCGAACCGGGGAGCTGTTTTTT
CDR3: CASRPPTRTGELFF

D: NA
size: NA
J: TRBJ1-2
V: TRBV7-2
DNA: TGTGCCAGCAGCCCCTCGCAGGGGAACTATGGCTACACCTTC
CDR3: CASSPSQGNYGYTF

D: NA
size: few
J: TRBJ1-5
V: TRBV12-3/TRBV12-4
DNA: TGTGCCAGCAGTTCAACACCCAATCAGCCCCAGCATTTT
CDR3: CASSSTPNQPQHF

D: TRBD2
size: NA
J: TRBJ2-2
V: TRBV15
DNA: TGTGCCACCAGCAGAGAGGCGGGAGCGGGCGGGGAGCTGTTTTTT
CDR3: CATSREAGAGGELFF

D: NA
size: NA
J: TRBJ1-2
V: TRBV29-1
DNA: TGCAGCGTTGAGGTGCAGGATCTAAGCGGTGGCTACACCTTC
CDR3: CSVEVQDLSGGYTF

D: NA
size: NA
J: TRBJ1-6
V: TRBV7-3
DNA: TGTGCCAGCAGCTTAATCAGGACACCGGATTATTCACCCCTCCACTTT
CDR3: CASSLIRTPDYSPLHF

D: TRBD2
size: NA
J: TRBJ2-2
V: TRBV15
DNA: TGTGCCACCAGCCCGGGGCGGGAGGTCACCGGGGAGCTGTTTTTT
CDR3: CATSPGREVTGELFF

D: NA
size: NA
J: TRBJ2-1
V: TRBV27
DNA: TGTGCCAGCAGTTGGGACAAGAATGAGCAGTTCTTC
CDR3: CASSWDKNEQFF

D: NA
size: NA
J: TRBJ2-2
V: TRBV15
DNA: TGTGCCACCAGCAGCCCAGGGGCGTTGGGCCCCGGGGAGCTGTTTTTT
CDR3: CATSSPGALGPGELFF

D: NA
size: NA
J: TRBJ2-1
V: TRBV19
DNA: TGTGCCAGTAGTATAACAGCTGGGAATGAGCAGTTCTTC
CDR3: CASSITAGNEQFF

D: TRBD1
size: NA
J: TRBJ1-5
V: TRBV5-5
DNA: TGTGCCAGCAGCCGGGACAGGGTGGATCAGCCCCAGCATTTT
CDR3: CASSRDRVDQPQHF

D: NA
size: NA
J: TRBJ2-1
V: TRBV5-1
DNA: TGCGCCAGCAGCTTGGAGTTGGCGGCGACGACTAGTCGCCTCAATGAGCAGTTCTTC
CDR3: CASSLELAATTSRLNEQFF

D: TRBD2
size: NA
J: TRBJ2-5
V: TRBV30
DNA: TGTGCCTGGAGTCGGGAGGTCCCTGAGACCCAGTACTTC
CDR3: CAWSREVPETQYF

D: TRBD2
size: NA
J: TRBJ2-1
V: TRBV3-1/TRBV3-2
DNA: TGTGCCAGCAGCCAAGGTGGACTAGCGAAAAATGAGCAGTTCTTC
CDR3: CASSQGGLAKNEQFF

D: NA
size: NA
J: TRBJ1-5
V: TRBV5-1
DNA: TGCGCCAGCAGCTTGGTTCGGGGTCCTCAGCCCCAGCATTTT
CDR3: CASSLVRGPQPQHF

D: NA
size: NA
J: TRBJ2-7
V: TRBV5-1
DNA: TGCGCCAGCAGCTTGGCCACAGGGTACTACGAGCAGTACTTC
CDR3: CASSLATGYYEQYF

D: NA
size: NA
J: TRBJ1-5
V: TRBV6-5
DNA: TGTGCCAGTTTCGCCTGGGGGGGAAATCAGCCCCAGCATTTT
CDR3: CASFAWGGNQPQHF

D: NA
size: once
J: TRBJ1-5
V: TRBV6-2/TRBV6-3
DNA: TGTGCCAGCAGTTACTCCCCTCGGAGACGGGGGAAGCAGCCCCAGCATTTT
CDR3: CASSYSPRRRGKQPQHF

D: NA
size: NA
J: TRBJ1-4
V: TRBV7-9
DNA: TGTGCCAGCAGCTTCCCTGGCGAAAAACTGTTTTTT
CDR3: CASSFPGEKLFF

D: NA
size: NA
J: TRBJ2-5
V: TRBV20-1
DNA: TGCAGGGCTGGGCCTGGGGAGACCCAGTACTTC
CDR3: CRAGPGETQYF

D: TRBD2
size: NA
J: TRBJ2-7
V: TRBV3-1/TRBV3-2
DNA: TGTGCCAGCAGCCCCGGGACTAGGGTTTACGAGCAGTACTTC
CDR3: CASSPGTRVYEQYF

D: TRBD2
size: NA
J: TRBJ2-3
V: TRBV7-2
DNA: TGTGCCAGCAGCTTAGCGTCGGCTAGCGGAGCCACAGATACGCAGTATTTT
CDR3: CASSLASASGATDTQYF

D: TRBD1
size: once
J: TRBJ1-3
V: TRBV28
DNA: TGTGCCAGCAGTTCCGGACAGGCCTCTGGAAACACCATATATTTT
CDR3: CASSSGQASGNTIYF

D: TRBD2
size: NA
J: TRBJ2-1
V: TRBV4-3
DNA: TGCGCCAGCAGCCAAGACGGGACTAGCGGCCACAATGAGCAGTTCTTC
CDR3: CASSQDGTSGHNEQFF

D: TRBD1
size: NA
J: TRBJ2-3
V: TRBV7-2
DNA: TGTGCCAGCAGCCTCACAGGGGTCTTGACAGATACGCAGTATTTT
CDR3: CASSLTGVLTDTQYF

D: TRBD1
size: NA
J: TRBJ2-1
V: TRBV11-3
DNA: TGTGCCAGCAGCTTAGACCCCGGACAGGCTGAGCAGTTCTTC
CDR3: CASSLDPGQAEQFF

D: NA
size: once
J: TRBJ1-4
V: TRBV6-2/TRBV6-3
DNA: TGTGCCAGCAGTTCATTGATTGGGGCTGAAAAACTGTTTTTT
CDR3: CASSSLIGAEKLFF

D: NA
size: NA
J: TRBJ1-4
V: TRBV7-2
DNA: TGTGCCAGCAGCTTAGCGCCGGCCGGAGAAGAAAAACTGTTTTTT
CDR3: CASSLAPAGEEKLFF

D: TRBD1
size: NA
J: TRBJ2-7
V: TRBV7-9
DNA: TGTGCCAGCAGCCCGCAGGGGGACCCTTTATACGAGCAGTACTTC
CDR3: CASSPQGDPLYEQYF

D: NA
size: NA
J: TRBJ2-3
V: TRBV9
DNA: TGTGCCAGCAGCGTAGGTATTGGCACAGATACGCAGTATTTT
CDR3: CASSVGIGTDTQYF

D: NA
size: NA
J: TRBJ2-5
V: TRBV10-3
DNA: TGTGCCATCAGCCGAGTGAAAGAGACCCAGTACTTC
CDR3: CAISRVKETQYF

D: NA
size: NA
J: TRBJ2-5
V: TRBV3-1/TRBV3-2
DNA: TGTGCCAGCAGCCATTCAGGCCGGGGTCAAGAGACCCAGTACTTC
CDR3: CASSHSGRGQETQYF

D: TRBD2
size: NA
J: TRBJ2-5
V: TRBV6-2/TRBV6-3
DNA: TGTGCCAGCAGTCGGACTAGCCCCTATGCGACCCAGTACTTC
CDR3: CASSRTSPYATQYF

D: NA
size: NA
J: TRBJ2-7
V: TRBV29-1
DNA: TGCAGCGTTGTAGGCGGAGAGGTCGGGCAGTACTTC
CDR3: CSVVGGEVGQYF

D: TRBD2
size: once
J: TRBJ2-5
V: TRBV24-1
DNA: TGTGCCACCAGTACGGGGGGATTGGAGACCCAGTACTTC
CDR3: CATSTGGLETQYF

D: TRBD1
size: NA
J: TRBJ1-2
V: TRBV6-5
DNA: TGTGCCAGCAGTTACTCAGGACAGGGGGGCTACACCTTC
CDR3: CASSYSGQGGYTF

D: TRBD2
size: NA
J: TRBJ2-5
V: TRBV4-2
DNA: TGTGCCAGCAGCCCCTCGGCGATAGCGGGAGGGTTAGAGACCCAGTACTTC
CDR3: CASSPSAIAGGLETQYF

D: TRBD2
size: NA
J: TRBJ2-5
V: TRBV4-2
DNA: TGTGCCAGCAGCCTAAAGACTAGCGGCCAAGAGACCCAGTACTTC
CDR3: CASSLKTSGQETQYF

D: NA
size: NA
J: TRBJ1-5
V: TRBV6-4
DNA: TGTGCCAGCAGTGAGAGGAGTCATCAGCCCCAGCATTTT
CDR3: CASSERSHQPQHF

D: TRBD1
size: NA
J: TRBJ1-2
V: TRBV7-3
DNA: TGTGCCAGCAGCACAAGACAGGGAAGCGATGGCTACACCTTC
CDR3: CASSTRQGSDGYTF

D: NA
size: NA
J: TRBJ1-1
V: TRBV5-1
DNA: TGCGCCAGCAGCTTAGAGGGTTACGGCACTGAAGCTTTCTTT
CDR3: CASSLEGYGTEAFF

D: TRBD2
size: NA
J: TRBJ2-5
V: TRBV6-5
DNA: TGTGCCAGCAGCGAGACACTAGCGGGGGAAGAGACCCAGTACTTC
CDR3: CASSETLAGEETQYF

D: TRBD2
size: NA
J: TRBJ2-7
V: TRBV28
DNA: TGTGCCAGCAGTTGCCCCCTTGGACTAGCGGGAGGGTGCTCCTACGAGCAGTACTTC
CDR3: CASSCPLGLAGGCSYEQYF